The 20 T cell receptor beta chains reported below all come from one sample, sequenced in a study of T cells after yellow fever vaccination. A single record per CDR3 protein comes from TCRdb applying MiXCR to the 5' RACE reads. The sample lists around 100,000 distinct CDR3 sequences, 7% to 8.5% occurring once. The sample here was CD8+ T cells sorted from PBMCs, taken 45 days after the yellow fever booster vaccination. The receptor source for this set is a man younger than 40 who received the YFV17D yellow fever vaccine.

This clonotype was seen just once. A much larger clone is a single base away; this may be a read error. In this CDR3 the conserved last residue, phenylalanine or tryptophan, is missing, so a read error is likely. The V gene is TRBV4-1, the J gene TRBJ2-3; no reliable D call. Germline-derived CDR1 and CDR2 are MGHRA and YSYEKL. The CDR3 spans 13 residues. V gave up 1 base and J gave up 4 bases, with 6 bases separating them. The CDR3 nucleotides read TGCGCCAGCAGCCAAGTTGAGGCAGATACGCAGTATCTT. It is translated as CASSQVEADTQYL.

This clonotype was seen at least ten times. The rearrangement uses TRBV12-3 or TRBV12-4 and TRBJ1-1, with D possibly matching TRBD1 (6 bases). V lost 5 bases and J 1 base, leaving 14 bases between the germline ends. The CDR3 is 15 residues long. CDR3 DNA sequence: TGTGCCAGCAGTAGCGGACAGCAGAAGAACACTGAAGCTTTCTTT. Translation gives CASSSGQQKNTEAFF.

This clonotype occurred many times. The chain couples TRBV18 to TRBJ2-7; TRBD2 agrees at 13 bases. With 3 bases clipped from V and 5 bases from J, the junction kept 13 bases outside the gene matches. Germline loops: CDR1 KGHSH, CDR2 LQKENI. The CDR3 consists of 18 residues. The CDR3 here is CASSPWLGTSGKRDEQYF. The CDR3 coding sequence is TGTGCCAGCTCACCGTGGTTGGGGACTAGCGGGAAAAGGGACGAGCAGTACTTC.

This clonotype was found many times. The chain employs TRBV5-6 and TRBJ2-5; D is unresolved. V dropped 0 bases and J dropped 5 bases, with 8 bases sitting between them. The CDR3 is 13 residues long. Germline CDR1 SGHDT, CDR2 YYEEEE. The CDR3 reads CASSLGSAETQYF. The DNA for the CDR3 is TGTGCCAGCAGCTTGGGGTCGGCGGAGACCCAGTACTTC.

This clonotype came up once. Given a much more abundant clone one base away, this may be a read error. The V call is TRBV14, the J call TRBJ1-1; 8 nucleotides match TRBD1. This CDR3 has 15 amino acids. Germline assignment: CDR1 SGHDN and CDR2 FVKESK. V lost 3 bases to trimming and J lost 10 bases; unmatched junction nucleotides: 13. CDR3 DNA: TGTGCCAGCAGCCACTTAGGACAGGGCTACGCTGCAGCTTTCTTT. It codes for CASSHLGQGYAAAFF.

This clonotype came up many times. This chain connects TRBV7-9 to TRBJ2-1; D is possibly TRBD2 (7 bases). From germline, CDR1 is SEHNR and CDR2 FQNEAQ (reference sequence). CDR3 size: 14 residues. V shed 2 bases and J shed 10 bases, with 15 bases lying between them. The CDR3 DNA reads TGTGCCAGCAGCTTACTGGCGGGGGCAAGGGAGCAGTTCTTC. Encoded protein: CASSLLAGAREQFF.

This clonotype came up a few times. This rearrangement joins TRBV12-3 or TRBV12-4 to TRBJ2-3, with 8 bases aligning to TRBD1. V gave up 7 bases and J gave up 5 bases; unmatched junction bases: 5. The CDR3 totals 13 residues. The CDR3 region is CASIQGAGDTQYF. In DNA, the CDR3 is TGTGCCAGCATTCAGGGGGCAGGAGATACGCAGTATTTT.

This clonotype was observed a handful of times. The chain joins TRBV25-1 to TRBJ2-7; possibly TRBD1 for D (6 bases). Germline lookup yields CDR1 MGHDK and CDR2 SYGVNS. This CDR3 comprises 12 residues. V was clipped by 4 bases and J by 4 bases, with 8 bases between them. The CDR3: CASSGGQYEQYF. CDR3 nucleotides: TGTGCCAGCAGTGGCGGACAGTACGAGCAGTACTTC.

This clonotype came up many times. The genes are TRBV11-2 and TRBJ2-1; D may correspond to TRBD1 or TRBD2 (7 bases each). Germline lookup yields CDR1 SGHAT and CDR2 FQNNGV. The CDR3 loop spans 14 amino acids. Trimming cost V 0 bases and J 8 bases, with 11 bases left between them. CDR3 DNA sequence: TGTGCCAGCAGCTTAGAGGGGGGGACAGATGAGCAGTTCTTC. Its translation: CASSLEGGTDEQFF. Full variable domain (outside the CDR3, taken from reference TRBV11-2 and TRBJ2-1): EAGVAQSPRYKIIEKRQSVAFWCNPISGHATLYWYQQILGQGPKLLIQFQNNGVVDDSQLPKDRFSAERLKGVDSTLKIQPAKLEDSAVYLCASSLEGGTDEQFFGPGTRLTVL.

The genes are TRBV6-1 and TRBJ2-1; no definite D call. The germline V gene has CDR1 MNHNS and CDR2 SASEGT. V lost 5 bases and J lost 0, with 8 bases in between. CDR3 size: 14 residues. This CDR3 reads CASSRSSSYNEQFF. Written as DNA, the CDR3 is TGTGCCAGCAGTAGGTCGAGCTCCTACAATGAGCAGTTCTTC.

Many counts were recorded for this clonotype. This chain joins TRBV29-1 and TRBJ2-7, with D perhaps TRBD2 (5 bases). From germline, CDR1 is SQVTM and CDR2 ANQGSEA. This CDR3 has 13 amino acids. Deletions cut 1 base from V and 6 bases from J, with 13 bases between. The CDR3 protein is CSVEAAEEGEQYF. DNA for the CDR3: TGCAGCGTTGAAGCCGCGGAAGAGGGCGAGCAGTACTTC.

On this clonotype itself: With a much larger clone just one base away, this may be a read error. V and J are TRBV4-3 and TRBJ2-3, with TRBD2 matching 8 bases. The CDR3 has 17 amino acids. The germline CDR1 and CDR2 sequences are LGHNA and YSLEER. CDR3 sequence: CVSSHDGGLGIPDTQYF. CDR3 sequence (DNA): TGCGTCAGCAGCCACGACGGGGGACTAGGTATTCCAGATACGCAGTATTTT.

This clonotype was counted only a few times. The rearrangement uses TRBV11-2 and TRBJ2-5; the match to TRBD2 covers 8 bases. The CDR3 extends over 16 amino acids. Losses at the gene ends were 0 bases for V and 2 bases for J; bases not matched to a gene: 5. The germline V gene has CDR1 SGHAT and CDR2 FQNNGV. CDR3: CASSLDTSGAQETQYF. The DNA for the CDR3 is TGTGCCAGCAGCTTAGATACTAGCGGAGCACAAGAGACCCAGTACTTC.

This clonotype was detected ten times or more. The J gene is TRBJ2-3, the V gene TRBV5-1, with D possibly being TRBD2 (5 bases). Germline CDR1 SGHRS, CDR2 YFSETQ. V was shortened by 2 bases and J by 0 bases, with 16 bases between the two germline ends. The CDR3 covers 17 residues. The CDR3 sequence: CASSFPPTGTSTDTQYF. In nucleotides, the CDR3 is TGCGCCAGCAGCTTCCCACCGACGGGAACTAGCACAGATACGCAGTATTTT.

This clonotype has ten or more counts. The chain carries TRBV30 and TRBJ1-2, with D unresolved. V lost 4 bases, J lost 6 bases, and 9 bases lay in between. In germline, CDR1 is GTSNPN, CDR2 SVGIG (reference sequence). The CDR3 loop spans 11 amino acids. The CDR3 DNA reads TGTGCCTGGACATCTGGGGATGGCTACACCTTC. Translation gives CAWTSGDGYTF.

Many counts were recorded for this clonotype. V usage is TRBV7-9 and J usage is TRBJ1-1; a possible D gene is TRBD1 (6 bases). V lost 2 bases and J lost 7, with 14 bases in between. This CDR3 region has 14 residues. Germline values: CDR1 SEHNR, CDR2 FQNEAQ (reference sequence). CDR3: CASSLYLTGDEAFF. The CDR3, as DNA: TGTGCCAGCAGCTTATATCTGACAGGAGATGAAGCTTTCTTT.

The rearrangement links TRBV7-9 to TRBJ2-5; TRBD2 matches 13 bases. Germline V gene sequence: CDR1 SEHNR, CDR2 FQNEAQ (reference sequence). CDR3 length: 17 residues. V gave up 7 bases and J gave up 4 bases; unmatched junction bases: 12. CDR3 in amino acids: CASNSLLRTSGRETQYF. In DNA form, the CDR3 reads TGTGCCAGCAACTCCCTCCTACGGACTAGCGGGAGAGAGACCCAGTACTTC.

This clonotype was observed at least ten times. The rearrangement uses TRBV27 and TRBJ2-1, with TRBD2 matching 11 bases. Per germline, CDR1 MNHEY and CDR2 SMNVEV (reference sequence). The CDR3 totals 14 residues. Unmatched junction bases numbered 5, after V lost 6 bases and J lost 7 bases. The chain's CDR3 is CASSPSGRLNEQFF. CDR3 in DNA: TGTGCCAGCAGCCCTAGCGGGAGGCTGAATGAGCAGTTCTTC.

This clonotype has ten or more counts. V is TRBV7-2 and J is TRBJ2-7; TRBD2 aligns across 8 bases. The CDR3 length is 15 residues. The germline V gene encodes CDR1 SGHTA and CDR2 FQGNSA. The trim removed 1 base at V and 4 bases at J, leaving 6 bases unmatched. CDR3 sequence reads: CASSLELAETYEQYF. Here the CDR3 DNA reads TGTGCCAGCAGCTTAGAACTAGCGGAGACTTACGAGCAGTACTTC.

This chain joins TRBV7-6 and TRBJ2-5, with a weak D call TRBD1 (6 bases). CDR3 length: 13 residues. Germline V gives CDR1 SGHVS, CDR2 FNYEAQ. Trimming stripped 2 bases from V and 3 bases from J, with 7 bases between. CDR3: CASSLHREETQYF. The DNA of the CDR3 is TGTGCCAGCAGCTTACACAGGGAAGAGACCCAGTACTTC.